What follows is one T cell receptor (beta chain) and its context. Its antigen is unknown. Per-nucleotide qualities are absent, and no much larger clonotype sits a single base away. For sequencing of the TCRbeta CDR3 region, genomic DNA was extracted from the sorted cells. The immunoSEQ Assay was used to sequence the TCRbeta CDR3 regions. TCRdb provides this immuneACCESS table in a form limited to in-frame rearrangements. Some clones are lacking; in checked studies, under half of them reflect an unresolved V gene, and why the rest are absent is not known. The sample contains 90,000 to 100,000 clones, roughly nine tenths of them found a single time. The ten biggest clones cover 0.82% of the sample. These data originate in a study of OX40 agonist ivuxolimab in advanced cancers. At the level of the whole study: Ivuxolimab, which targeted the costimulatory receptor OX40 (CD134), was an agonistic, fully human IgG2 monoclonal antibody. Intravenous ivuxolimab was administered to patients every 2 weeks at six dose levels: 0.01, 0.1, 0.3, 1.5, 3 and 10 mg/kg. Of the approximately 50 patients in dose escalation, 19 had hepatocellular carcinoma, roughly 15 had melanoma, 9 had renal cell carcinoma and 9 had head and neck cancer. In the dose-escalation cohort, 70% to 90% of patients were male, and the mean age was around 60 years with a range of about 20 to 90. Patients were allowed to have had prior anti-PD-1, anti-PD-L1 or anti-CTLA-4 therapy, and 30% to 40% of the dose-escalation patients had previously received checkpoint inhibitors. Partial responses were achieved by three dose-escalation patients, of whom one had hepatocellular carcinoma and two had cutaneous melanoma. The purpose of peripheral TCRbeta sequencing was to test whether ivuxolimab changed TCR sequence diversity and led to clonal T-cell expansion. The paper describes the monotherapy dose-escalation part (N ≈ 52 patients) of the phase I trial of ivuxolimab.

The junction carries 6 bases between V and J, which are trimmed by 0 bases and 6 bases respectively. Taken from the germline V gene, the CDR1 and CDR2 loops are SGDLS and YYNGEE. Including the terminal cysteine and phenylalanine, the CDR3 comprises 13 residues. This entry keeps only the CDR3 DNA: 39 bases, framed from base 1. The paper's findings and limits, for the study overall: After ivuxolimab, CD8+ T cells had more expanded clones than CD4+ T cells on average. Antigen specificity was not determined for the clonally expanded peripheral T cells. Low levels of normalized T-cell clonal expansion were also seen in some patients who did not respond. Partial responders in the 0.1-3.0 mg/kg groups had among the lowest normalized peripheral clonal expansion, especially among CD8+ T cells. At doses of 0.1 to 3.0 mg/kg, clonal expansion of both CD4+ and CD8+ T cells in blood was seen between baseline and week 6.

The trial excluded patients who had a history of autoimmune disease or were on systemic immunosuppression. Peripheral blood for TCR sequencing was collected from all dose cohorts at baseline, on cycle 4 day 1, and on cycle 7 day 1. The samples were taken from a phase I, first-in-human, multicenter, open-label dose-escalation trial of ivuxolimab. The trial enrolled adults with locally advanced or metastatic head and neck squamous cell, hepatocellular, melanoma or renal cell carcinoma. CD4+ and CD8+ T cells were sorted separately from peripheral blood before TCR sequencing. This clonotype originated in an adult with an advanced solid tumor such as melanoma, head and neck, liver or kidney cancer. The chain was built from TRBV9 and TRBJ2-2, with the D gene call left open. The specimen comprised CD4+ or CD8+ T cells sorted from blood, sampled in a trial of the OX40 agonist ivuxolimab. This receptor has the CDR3 CASSVGASGELFF. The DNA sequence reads TGTGCCAGCAGCGTAGGGGCATCCGGGGAGCTGTTTTTT.